The 17 T cell receptor beta chains below come from one sample, sequenced in a study of control samples from healthy donors and cancer patients. Sequencing was performed with immunoSEQ multiplex PCR; in TCRdb, only in-frame clones are kept and a portion is missing. The repertoire holds 70,000 to 90,000 clones, with roughly 89% as singletons. The sample comprised PBMCs. The receptors derive from a woman aged 55 to 70 with head and neck cancer.

V usage is TRBV7-2 and J usage is TRBJ2-1; D unresolved. This CDR3 contains 13 residues. The germline V gene has CDR1 SGHTA and CDR2 FQGNSA. Trimming cost V 4 bases and J 4 bases, with 8 bases left between them. This CDR3 reads CASSSTAYNEQFF. Written as DNA, the CDR3 is TGTGCCAGCAGCTCCACAGCATACAATGAGCAGTTCTTC.

This chain connects TRBV5-4 to TRBJ1-3; no firm D call. The CDR3 is made up of 12 amino acids. Germline CDR1 SGHNT, CDR2 YYREEE (reference sequence). Trimming stripped 4 bases from V and 7 bases from J, with 9 bases between. CDR3 sequence: CASSQDLNTIYF. CDR3 DNA: TGTGCCAGCAGCCAGGACTTGAACACCATATATTTT. The variable domain in full, completed from reference TRBV5-4 and TRBJ1-3, reads ETGVTQSPTHLIKTRGQQVTLRCSSQSGHNTVSWYQQALGQGPQFIFQYYREEENGRGNFPPRFSGLQFPNYSSELNVNALELDDSALYLCASSQDLNTIYFGEGSWLTVV.

This chain uses TRBV24-1 with TRBJ1-1, with 7 bases aligning to TRBD1. With V trimmed by 12 bases and J by 1 base, 7 bases remained unmatched. The CDR3 contains 13 residues. Germline CDR1 is KGHDR and CDR2 is SFDVKD. CDR3 nucleotide sequence: TGTGCCTCTAAACAGGGGCCGAACACTGAAGCTTTCTTT. The encoded protein is CASKQGPNTEAFF.

The table lists this clone with a count of one. The chain carries TRBV5-5 and TRBJ2-2; D is unclear. Germline V gene sequence: CDR1 SGHKS, CDR2 YYEKEE (reference sequence). The length of the CDR3 is 15 residues. The V gene lost 6 bases and the J gene lost 5 bases, with 17 bases spanning the gap. The CDR3 DNA follows: TGTGCCAGCAACTACGGGCTGTTTGAGACCGGGGAGCTGTTTTTT. Its translation: CASNYGLFETGELFF.

This clone was detected once. The chain is built from TRBV6-5 and TRBJ2-5; D call uncertain. CDR1 is MNHEY and CDR2 is SVGAGI in the germline V gene. The CDR3 extends over 11 amino acids. V lost 5 bases and J 2 bases, leaving 3 bases between the germline ends. The CDR3 nucleotides read TGTGCCAGCAGTATGCAAGAGACCCAGTACTTC. Residues: CASSMQETQYF.

The chain recombines TRBV28 with TRBJ1-5, with D unresolved. There are 15 residues in the CDR3. Trimming shortened V by 2 bases and J by 0 bases, and 8 bases separated the two germline ends. Germline-derived CDR1 and CDR2 are MDHEN and SYDVKM. Here the CDR3 DNA reads TGTGCCAGCAGTTTAGTGTGGGGTAGCAATCAGCCCCAGCATTTT. It specifies CASSLVWGSNQPQHF.

Regarding this clone: The conserved phenylalanine or tryptophan normally closing the CDR3 is absent here, so this likely arose from a read error. The DNA is left out, because the CDR3 cannot be placed on it with certainty; the CDR3 is given as TCRdb lists it. CDR3 amino acids: CASSPWTSL. The J gene is TRBJ2-7, the V gene TRBV3-1 (or the pseudogene TRBV3-2). The CDR3 comprises 9 residues, both ends counted. Looked up from germline, CDR1 is LGHDT and CDR2 is YNNKEL (reference sequence).

The V call is TRBV28, the J call TRBJ1-2, with D perhaps matching TRBD1 (6 bases). V dropped 5 bases and J dropped 7 bases, with 11 bases sitting between them. CDR1 and CDR2 (germline): MDHEN, SYDVKM. The CDR3 length is 12 residues. CDR3 in DNA: TGTGCCAGCAGTAACAGGGACCCTGGCTACACCTTC. It translates to CASSNRDPGYTF.

The V gene is TRBV7-2, the J gene TRBJ2-3, with 7 bases that match TRBD2. V gave up 4 bases and J gave up 0 bases; unmatched junction bases: 4. Germline CDR1 SGHTA, CDR2 FQGNSA. This CDR3 region has 15 residues. The CDR3 spells CASSSSGTSTDTQYF. DNA for the CDR3: TGTGCCAGCAGCTCTAGCGGAACTAGCACAGATACGCAGTATTTT.

The gene calls are TRBV20-1 and TRBJ2-7; D call uncertain. V was pared by 6 bases and J by 2 bases, with 8 bases between. CDR3 size: 11 residues. CDR1 and CDR2 from the germline V gene are DFQATT and SNEGSKA (reference sequence). The DNA of the CDR3 is TGCAGTGCCACAACTGCCTACGAGCAGTACTTC. Translating gives CSATTAYEQYF.

This chain uses TRBV6-5 with TRBJ2-3; D is unclear. The V and J ends lost 6 bases and 1 base respectively, with 8 bases between them. Per the germline V gene, CDR1 is MNHEY and CDR2 is SVGAGI. The CDR3 spans 13 residues. CDR3: CASSRTGTDTQYF. The CDR3 DNA reads TGTGCCAGCAGCCGGACGGGCACAGATACGCAGTATTTT.

Remarks on this clone: In the same sample, other DNA sequences code for this CDR3. The chain has TRBV28 and TRBJ2-7; no clear D. Germline V gives CDR1 MDHEN, CDR2 SYDVKM. V was trimmed by 1 base and J by 0 bases, leaving 1 base between them. The CDR3 spans 12 residues. CDR3 region: CASSLFSYEQYF. CDR3 bases: TGTGCCAGCAGTTTATTCTCCTACGAGCAGTACTTC.

The chain joins TRBV7-8 to TRBJ1-2; no clear D. Germline V gene lookup returns CDR1 SGHVS and CDR2 FQNEAQ. The CDR3 covers 14 residues. V was cut by 4 bases and J by 0 bases, with 9 bases left in between. The CDR3 DNA follows: TGTGCCAGCAGCTCAGCAGAAACTAACTATGGCTACACCTTC. Translation: CASSSAETNYGYTF.

The V call is TRBV12-5, the J call TRBJ2-1, with TRBD2 matching over 13 bases. The CDR3 spans 15 residues. CDR1 is LGHNT and CDR2 is FRNRAP in the germline V gene. With V trimmed by 6 bases and J by 5 bases, 4 bases remained unmatched. CDR3 DNA: TGTGCTAGTGGCGCGGGACTAGCGGGGAACAATGAGCAGTTCTTC. It is translated as CASGAGLAGNNEQFF.

The rearrangement joins TRBV6-5 to TRBJ1-6; D is unclear. The CDR3 totals 13 residues. The germline CDR1 and CDR2 sequences are MNHEY and SVGAGI. V shed 7 bases and J shed 6 bases, with 10 bases lying between them. As DNA, the CDR3 is TGTGCCAGCAAGATGGTGGTTAATTCACCCCTCCACTTT. Its translation is CASKMVVNSPLHF.

This CDR3 is CASSLEQGVDTQYF. CDR3 DNA: TGTGCCAGCAGCTTAGAGCAGGGGGTGGATACGCAGTATTTT. The chain uses TRBV7-2 and TRBJ2-3; 7 bases are shared with TRBD1. Germline trimming cut 1 base from V and 6 bases from J; bases unmatched to any gene: 4. The length of the CDR3 is 14 residues. Germline-derived CDR1 and CDR2 are SGHTA and FQGNSA.

This clone is a singleton in its sample. The chain joins TRBV2 to TRBJ2-1; D not resolved. Germline CDR1 and CDR2: SNHLY and FYNNEI. The CDR3 extends over 14 amino acids. V was cut by 7 bases and J by 0 bases, with 10 bases left in between. This CDR3 reads CASTLLSSYNEQFF. CDR3 nucleotides: TGTGCCAGCACCCTTCTGAGCTCCTACAATGAGCAGTTCTTC.